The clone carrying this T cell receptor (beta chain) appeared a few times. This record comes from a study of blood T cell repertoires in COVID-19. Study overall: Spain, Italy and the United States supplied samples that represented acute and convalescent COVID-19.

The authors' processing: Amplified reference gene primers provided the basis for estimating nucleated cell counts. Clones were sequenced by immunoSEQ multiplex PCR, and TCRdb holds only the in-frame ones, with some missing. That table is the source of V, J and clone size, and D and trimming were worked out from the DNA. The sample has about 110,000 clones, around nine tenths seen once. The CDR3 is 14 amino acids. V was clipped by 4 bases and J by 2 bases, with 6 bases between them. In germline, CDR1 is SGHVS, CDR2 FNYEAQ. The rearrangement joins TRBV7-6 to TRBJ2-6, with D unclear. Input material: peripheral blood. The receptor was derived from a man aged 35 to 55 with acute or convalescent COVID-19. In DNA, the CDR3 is TGTGCCAGCAGCTCTGGAGCTGGGGCCAACGTCCTGACTTTC. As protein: CASSSGAGANVLTF. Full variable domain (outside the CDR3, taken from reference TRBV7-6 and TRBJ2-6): GAGVSQSPRYKVTKRGQDVALRCDPISGHVSLYWYRQALGQGPEFLTYFNYEAQQDKSGLPNDRFSAERPEGSISTLTIQRTEQRDSAMYRCASSSGAGANVLTFGAGSRLTVL.